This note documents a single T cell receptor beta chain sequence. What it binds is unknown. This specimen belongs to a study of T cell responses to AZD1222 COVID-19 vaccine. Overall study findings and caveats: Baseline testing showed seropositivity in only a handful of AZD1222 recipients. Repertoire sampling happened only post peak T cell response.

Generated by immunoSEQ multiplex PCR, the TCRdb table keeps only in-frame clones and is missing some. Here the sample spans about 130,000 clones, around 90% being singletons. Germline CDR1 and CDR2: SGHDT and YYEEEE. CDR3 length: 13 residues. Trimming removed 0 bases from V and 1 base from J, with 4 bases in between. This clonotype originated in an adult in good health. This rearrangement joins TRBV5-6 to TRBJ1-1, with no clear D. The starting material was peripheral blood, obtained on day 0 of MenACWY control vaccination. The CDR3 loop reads CASSLAPNTEAFF. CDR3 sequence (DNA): TGTGCCAGCAGCTTGGCCCCGAACACTGAAGCTTTCTTT.